This T cell receptor beta chain came from a study of T cell responses to AZD1222 COVID-19 vaccine. In regard to this clone: Different DNA sequences within this sample yield the same CDR3.

Clones were read by immunoSEQ multiplex PCR, and TCRdb kept only the in-frame ones, dropping some. The sample consists of 100,000 to 150,000 clones, about 85% of them appearing once. Germline CDR1 reads SGHRS; CDR2 reads YFSETQ. Deletions cut 0 bases from V and 0 bases from J, with 3 bases between. The CDR3 is 13 residues long. This material consisted of peripheral blood, taken 28 days after the second AZD1222 dose. The receptor was derived from an adult who received the AZD1222 COVID-19 vaccine. The chain uses TRBV5-1 and TRBJ1-1, with D unclear. CDR3 nucleotides: TGCGCCAGCAGCTTGGGTATGAACACTGAAGCTTTCTTT. Encoded protein: CASSLGMNTEAFF.